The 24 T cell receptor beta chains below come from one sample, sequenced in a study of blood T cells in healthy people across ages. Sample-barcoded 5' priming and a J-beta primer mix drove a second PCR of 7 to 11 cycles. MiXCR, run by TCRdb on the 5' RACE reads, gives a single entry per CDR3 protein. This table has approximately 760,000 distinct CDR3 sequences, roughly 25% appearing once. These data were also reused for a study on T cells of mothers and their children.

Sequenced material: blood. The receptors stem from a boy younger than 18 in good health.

CDR3 loop: CASSFTGGNEKLFF. DNA for the CDR3: TGTGCCAGCAGCTTCACCGGGGGAAATGAAAAACTGTTTTTT. The rearrangement joins TRBV7-6 to TRBJ1-4; a possible D gene is TRBD1 (5 bases). Trimming left V 3 bases short and J 5 bases short, with 10 bases between. Germline loops: CDR1 SGHVS, CDR2 FNYEAQ. The CDR3 consists of 14 residues.

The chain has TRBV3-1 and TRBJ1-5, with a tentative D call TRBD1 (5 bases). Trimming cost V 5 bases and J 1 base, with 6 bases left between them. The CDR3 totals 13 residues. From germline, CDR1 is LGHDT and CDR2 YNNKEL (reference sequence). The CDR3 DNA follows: TGTGCCAGCAGCGACAGAAGCAATCAGCCCCAGCATTTT. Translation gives CASSDRSNQPQHF.

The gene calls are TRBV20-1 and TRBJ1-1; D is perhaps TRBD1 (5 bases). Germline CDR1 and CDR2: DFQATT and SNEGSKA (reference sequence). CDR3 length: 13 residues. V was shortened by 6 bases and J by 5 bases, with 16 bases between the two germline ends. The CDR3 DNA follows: TGCAGTGCGAGGGACGGGCGGGGGACTGAAGCTTTCTTT. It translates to CSARDGRGTEAFF.

The CDR3 loop reads CASSLGLSKGINEQFF. The CDR3 nucleotides are TGTGCCAGCAGCTTAGGTCTTTCGAAGGGAATTAATGAGCAGTTCTTC. The chain combines TRBV7-9 with TRBJ2-1, with D hard to call. V lost 1 base to trimming and J lost 7 bases, with 17 bases between them. The CDR3 spans 16 residues. Germline assignment: CDR1 SEHNR and CDR2 FQNEAQ (reference sequence).

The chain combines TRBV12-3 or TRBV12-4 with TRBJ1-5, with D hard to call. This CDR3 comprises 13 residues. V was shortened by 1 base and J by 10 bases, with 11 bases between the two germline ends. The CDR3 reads CASSLVDGRPQHF. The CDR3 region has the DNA TGTGCCAGCAGTTTAGTAGACGGCAGACCCCAGCATTTT.

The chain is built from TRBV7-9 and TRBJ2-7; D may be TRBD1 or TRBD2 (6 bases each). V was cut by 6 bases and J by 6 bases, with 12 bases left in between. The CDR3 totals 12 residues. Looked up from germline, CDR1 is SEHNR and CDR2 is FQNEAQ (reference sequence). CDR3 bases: TGTGCCAGCAGTAGGGGGGTAAGCGAGCAGTACTTC. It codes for CASSRGVSEQYF.

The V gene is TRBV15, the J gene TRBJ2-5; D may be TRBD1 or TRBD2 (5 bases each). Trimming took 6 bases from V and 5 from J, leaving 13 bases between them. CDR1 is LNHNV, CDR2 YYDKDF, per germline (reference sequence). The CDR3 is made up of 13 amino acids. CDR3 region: CATRGLGDETQYF. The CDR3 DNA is TGTGCCACCAGGGGGCTAGGGGACGAGACCCAGTACTTC.

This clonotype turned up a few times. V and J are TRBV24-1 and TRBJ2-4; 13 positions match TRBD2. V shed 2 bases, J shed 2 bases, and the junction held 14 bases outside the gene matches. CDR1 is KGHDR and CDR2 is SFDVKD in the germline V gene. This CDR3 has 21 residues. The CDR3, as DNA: TGTGCCACCAGTGATTCAGATAGCGGACTAGCGGGAGTCCCATCCAAAAACATTCAGTACTTC. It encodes CATSDSDSGLAGVPSKNIQYF.

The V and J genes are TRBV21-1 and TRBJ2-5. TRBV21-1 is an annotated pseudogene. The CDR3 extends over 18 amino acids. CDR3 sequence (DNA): TGTGCCAGCAGCAAAGCGGCAAGAAAGGTACCGAGACAAGGGACCCAGTACTTC. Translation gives CASSKAARKVPRQGTQYF.

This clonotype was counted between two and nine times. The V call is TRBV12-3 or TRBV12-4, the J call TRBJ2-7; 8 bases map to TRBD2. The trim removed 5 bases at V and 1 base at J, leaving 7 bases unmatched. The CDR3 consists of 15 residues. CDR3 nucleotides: TGTGCCAGCAGTGATAGCGGGGAATTTTCCTACGAGCAGTACTTC. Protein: CASSDSGEFSYEQYF.

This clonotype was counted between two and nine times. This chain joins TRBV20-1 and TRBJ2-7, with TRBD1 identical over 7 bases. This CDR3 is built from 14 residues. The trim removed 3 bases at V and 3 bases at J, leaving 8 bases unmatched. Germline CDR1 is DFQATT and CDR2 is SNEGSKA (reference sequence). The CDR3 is CSARGDRANYEQYF. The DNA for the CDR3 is TGCAGTGCTAGGGGAGACAGGGCTAACTACGAGCAGTACTTC.

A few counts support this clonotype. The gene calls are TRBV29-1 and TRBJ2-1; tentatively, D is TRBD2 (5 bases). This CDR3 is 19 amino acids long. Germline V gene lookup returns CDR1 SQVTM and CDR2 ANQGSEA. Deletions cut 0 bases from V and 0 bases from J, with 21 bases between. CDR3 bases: TGCAGCGTTGAAGACCGCCGTCCCGGCGGGTCGAGCTCCTACAATGAGCAGTTCTTC. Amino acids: CSVEDRRPGGSSSYNEQFF.

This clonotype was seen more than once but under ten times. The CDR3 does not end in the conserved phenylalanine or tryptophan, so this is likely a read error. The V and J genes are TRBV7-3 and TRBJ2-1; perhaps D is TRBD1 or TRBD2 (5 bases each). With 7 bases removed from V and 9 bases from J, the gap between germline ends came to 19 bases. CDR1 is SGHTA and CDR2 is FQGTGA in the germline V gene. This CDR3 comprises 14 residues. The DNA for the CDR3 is TGTGCCAGCACCCGAGGGGTTGGGTTGGGTGAGCAGTTCCTC. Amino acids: CASTRGVGLGEQFL.

The chain's CDR3 is CASSLEGGTGEARFQETQYF. DNA of the CDR3: TGTGCCAGCAGCTTAGAAGGGGGGACAGGGGAGGCTCGGTTCCAGGAGACCCAGTACTTC. The V call is TRBV11-2, the J call TRBJ2-5; 10 nucleotides align to TRBD1. Looked up from germline, CDR1 is SGHAT and CDR2 is FQNNGV. This CDR3 is built from 20 residues. V was pared by 0 bases and J by 5 bases, with 18 bases of the junction left unmatched.

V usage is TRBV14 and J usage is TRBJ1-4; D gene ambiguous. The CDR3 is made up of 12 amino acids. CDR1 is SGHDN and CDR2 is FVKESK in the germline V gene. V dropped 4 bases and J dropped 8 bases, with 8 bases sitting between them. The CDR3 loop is CASSRPGEKLFF. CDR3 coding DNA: TGTGCCAGCAGCCGCCCCGGGGAAAAACTGTTTTTT.

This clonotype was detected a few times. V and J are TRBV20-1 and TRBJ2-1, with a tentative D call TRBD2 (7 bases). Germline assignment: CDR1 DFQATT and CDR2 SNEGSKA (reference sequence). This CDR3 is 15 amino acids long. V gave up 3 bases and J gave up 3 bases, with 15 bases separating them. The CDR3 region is CSASLGRGRYNEQFF. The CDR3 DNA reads TGCAGTGCTAGTTTAGGGCGGGGGCGCTACAATGAGCAGTTCTTC.

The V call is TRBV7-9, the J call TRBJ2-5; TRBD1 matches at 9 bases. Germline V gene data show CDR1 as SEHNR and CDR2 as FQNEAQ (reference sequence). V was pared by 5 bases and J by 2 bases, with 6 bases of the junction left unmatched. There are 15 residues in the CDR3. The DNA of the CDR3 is TGTGCCAGCAGCCTATACAGGGGGCAACAAGAGACCCAGTACTTC. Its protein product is CASSLYRGQQETQYF.

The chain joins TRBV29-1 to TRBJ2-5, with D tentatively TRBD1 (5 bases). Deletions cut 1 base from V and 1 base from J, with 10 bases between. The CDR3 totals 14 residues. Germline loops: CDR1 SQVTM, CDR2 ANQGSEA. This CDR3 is CSVEGIGVQETQYF. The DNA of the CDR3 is TGCAGCGTTGAAGGTATAGGGGTCCAAGAGACCCAGTACTTC. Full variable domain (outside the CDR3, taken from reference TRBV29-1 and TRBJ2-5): SAVISQKPSRDICQRGTSLTIQCQVDSQVTMMFWYRQQPGQSLTLIATANQGSEATYESGFVIDKFPISRPNLTFSTLTVSNMSPEDSSIYLCSVEGIGVQETQYFGPGTRLLVL.

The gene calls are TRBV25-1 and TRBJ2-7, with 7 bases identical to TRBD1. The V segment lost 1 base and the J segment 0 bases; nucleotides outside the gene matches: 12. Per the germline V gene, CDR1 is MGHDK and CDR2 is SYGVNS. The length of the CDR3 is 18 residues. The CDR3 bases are TGTGCCAGCAGTGAATCTAAGGGGGACAGCTCGACCTCCTACGAGCAGTACTTC. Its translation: CASSESKGDSSTSYEQYF.

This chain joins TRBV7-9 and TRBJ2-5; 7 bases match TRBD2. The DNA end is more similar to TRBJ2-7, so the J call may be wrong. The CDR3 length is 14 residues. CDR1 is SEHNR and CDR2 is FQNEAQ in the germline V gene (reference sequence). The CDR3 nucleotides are TGTGCCAGCAGCTTAGTCCGGGGGGAGGCCGAGCAGTACTTC. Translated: CASSLVRGEAEQYF.

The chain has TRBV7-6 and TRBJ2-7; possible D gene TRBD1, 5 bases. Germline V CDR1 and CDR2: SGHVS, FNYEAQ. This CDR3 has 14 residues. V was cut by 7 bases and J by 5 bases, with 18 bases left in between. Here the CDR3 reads CASTLQAGNHEQYF. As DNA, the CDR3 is TGTGCCAGCACTCTCCAGGCAGGGAACCACGAGCAGTACTTC.

For the CDR3, the DNA is TGTGCCAGCAATCTGGGTTTTGTTCCCGAGCAGTACTTC. This codes for CASNLGFVPEQYF. The chain couples TRBV6-2 or TRBV6-3 to TRBJ2-7, with D unclear. The CDR3 consists of 13 residues. The germline V gene encodes CDR1 MNHEY and CDR2 SVGEGT. Trimming removed 7 bases from V and 6 bases from J, with 16 bases in between.

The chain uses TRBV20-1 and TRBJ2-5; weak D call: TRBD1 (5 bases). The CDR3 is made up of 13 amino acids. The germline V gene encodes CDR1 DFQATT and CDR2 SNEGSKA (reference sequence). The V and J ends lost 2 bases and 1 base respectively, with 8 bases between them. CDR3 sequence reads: CSARRQFQETQYF. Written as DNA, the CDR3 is TGCAGTGCTAGACGACAGTTCCAAGAGACCCAGTACTTC.

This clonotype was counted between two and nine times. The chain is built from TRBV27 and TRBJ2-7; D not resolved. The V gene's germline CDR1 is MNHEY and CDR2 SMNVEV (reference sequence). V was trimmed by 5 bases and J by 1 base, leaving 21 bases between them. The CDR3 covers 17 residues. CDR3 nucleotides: TGTGCCAGCAGTAGAGTACTGGATTTGTTGGGTTCCTACGAGCAGTACTTC. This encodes CASSRVLDLLGSYEQYF.